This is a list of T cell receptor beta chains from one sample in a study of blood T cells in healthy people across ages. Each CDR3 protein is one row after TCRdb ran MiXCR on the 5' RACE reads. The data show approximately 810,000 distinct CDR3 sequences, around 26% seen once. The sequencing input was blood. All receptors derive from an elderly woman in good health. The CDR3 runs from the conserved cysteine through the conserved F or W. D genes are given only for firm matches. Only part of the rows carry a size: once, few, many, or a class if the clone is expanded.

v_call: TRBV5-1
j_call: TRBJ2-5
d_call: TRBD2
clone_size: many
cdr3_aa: CASSSLAGGPVETQYF
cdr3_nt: TGCGCCAGCAGTTCACTAGCGGGGGGGCCTGTGGAGACCCAGTACTTC

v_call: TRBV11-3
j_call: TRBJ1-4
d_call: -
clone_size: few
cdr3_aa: CASSLDPPEVGGKEKLFF
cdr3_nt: TGTGCCAGCAGCTTAGATCCCCCCGAGGTGGGGGGCAAAGAAAAACTGTTTTTT

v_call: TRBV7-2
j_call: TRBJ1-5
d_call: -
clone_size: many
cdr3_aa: CASSLARGSSSNQPQHF
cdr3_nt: TGTGCCAGCAGCTTAGCGCGGGGGTCTTCTAGCAATCAGCCCCAGCATTTT

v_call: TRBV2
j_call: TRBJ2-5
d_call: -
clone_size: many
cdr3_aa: CASSEGWGQYF
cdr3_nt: TGTGCCAGCAGTGAGGGATGGGGCCAGTACTTC

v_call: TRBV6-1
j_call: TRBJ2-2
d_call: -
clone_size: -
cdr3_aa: CASRGPNTGELFF
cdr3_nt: TGTGCCAGCAGGGGACCTAACACCGGGGAGCTGTTTTTT

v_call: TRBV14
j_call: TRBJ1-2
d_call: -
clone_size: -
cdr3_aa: CASSQYLAVGGYTF
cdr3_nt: TGTGCCAGCAGCCAATACCTCGCCGTGGGTGGCTACACCTTC

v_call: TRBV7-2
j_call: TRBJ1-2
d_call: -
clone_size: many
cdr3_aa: CASSLDRQGYTF
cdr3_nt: TGTGCCAGCAGCTTAGATCGTCAGGGCTACACCTTC

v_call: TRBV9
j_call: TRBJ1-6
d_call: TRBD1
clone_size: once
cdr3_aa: CASRTGDISPPHF
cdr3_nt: TGTGCCAGCCGGACAGGGGATATCTCACCCCCCCACTTT

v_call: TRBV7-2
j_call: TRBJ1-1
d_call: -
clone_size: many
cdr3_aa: CASNIPMTGFRAFF
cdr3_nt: TGTGCCAGCAACATACCAATGACAGGATTTCGGGCTTTCTTT

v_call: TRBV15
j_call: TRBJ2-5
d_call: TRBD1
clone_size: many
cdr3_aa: CATSRRTGASQETQYF
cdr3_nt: TGTGCCACCAGCCGACGGACAGGGGCAAGTCAAGAGACCCAGTACTTC

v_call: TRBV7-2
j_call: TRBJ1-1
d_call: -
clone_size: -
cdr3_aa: CASSRVGVNTEAFF
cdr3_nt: TGTGCCAGCAGTCGGGTGGGGGTGAACACTGAAGCTTTCTTT

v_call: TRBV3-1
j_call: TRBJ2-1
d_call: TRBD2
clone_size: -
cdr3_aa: CASSQDVRGGDFCNEQFF
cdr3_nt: TGTGCCAGCAGCCAAGATGTTCGCGGGGGGGATTTTTGCAATGAGCAGTTCTTC

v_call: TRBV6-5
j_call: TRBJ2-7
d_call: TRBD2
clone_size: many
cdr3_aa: CASREVAGPPYEQYF
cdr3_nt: TGTGCCAGCAGGGAAGTAGCGGGACCTCCCTACGAGCAGTACTTC

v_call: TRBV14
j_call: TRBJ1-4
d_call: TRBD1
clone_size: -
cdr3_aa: CASSPTGQGNEKLFF
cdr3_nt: TGTGCCAGCAGCCCGACGGGACAGGGAAATGAAAAACTGTTTTTT

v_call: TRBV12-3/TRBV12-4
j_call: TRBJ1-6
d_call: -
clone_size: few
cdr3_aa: CASSFQPRGSPLHF
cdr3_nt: TGTGCCAGCAGTTTCCAGCCCCGGGGTTCACCCCTCCACTTT

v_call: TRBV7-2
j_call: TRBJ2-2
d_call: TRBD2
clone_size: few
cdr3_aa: CASSSSGGGVTGELFF
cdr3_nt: TGTGCCAGCAGCTCTAGCGGGGGCGGTGTTACCGGGGAGCTGTTTTTT

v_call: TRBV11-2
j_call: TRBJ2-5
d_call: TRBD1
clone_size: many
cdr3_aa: CASSHRGPTQYF
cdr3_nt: TGTGCCAGCAGCCACAGGGGCCCGACCCAGTACTTC

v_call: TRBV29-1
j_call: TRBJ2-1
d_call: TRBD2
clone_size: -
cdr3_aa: CSVRGLAGNEQFF
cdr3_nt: TGCAGCGTGAGAGGACTAGCGGGAAATGAGCAGTTCTTC

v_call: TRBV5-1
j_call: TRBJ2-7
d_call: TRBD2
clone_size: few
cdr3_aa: CASNLGQGGTYEQYF
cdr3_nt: TGCGCCAGCAACTTGGGGCAGGGAGGGACCTACGAGCAGTACTTC

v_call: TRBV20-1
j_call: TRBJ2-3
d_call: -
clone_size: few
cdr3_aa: CSARGTVSTDTQYF
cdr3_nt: TGCAGTGCTCGGGGGACGGTGAGCACAGATACGCAGTATTTT

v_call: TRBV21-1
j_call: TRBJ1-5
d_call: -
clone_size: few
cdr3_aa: CASSKESSRIYLEQPQHF
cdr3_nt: TGTGCCAGCAGCAAAGAATCGTCCAGAATTTATCTGGAACAGCCCCAGCATTTT

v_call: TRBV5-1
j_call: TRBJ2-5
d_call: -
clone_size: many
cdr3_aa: CASSISGGKGQETQYF
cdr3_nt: TGCGCCAGCAGTATTTCCGGGGGAAAGGGCCAAGAGACCCAGTACTTC

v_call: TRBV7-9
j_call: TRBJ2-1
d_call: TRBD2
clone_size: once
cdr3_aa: CASSMGLAGTENEQFF
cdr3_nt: TGTGCCAGCAGCATGGGACTAGCGGGGACGGAGAATGAGCAGTTCTTC

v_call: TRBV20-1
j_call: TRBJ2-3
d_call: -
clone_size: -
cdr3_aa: CSARDAGISTDTQYF
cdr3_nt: TGCAGTGCTAGAGATGCCGGTATTAGCACAGATACGCAGTATTTT

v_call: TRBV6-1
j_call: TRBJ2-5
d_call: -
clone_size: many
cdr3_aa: CASSEANTYQETQYF
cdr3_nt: TGTGCCAGCAGTGAAGCCAATACTTACCAAGAGACCCAGTACTTC

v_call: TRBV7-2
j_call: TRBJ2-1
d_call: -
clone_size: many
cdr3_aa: CASSFGANEQFF
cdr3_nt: TGTGCCAGCAGCTTCGGGGCTAATGAGCAGTTCTTC

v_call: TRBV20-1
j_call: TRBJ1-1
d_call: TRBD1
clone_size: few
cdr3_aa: CSARSPGTGGGTEAFF
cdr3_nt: TGCAGTGCTAGAAGCCCCGGGACAGGGGGGGGCACTGAAGCTTTCTTT

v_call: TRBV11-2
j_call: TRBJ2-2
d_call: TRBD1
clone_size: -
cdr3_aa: CASTQRPMTGESGELFF
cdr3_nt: TGTGCCAGCACCCAAAGGCCCATGACAGGGGAGTCCGGGGAGCTGTTTTTT

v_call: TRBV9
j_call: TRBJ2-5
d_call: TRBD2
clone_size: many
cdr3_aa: CASSVAVGGKQETQYF
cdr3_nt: TGTGCCAGCAGCGTAGCTGTCGGGGGGAAACAAGAGACCCAGTACTTC

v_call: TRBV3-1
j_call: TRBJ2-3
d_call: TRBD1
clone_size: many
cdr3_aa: CASSPWTGTDTQYF
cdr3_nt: TGTGCCAGCAGTCCCTGGACAGGAACAGATACGCAGTATTTT

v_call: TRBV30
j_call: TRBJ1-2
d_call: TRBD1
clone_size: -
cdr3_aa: CAWTDRGGYTF
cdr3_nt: TGTGCCTGGACCGACAGGGGTGGCTACACCTTC

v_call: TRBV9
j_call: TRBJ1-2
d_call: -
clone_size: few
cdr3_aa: CASSVVGGGYGYTF
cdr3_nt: TGTGCCAGCAGCGTAGTTGGCGGCGGGTATGGCTACACCTTC

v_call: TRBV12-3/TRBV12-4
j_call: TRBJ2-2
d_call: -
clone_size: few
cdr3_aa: CASSFSLQGIAGELFF
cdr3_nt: TGTGCCAGCAGTTTCTCTCTGCAGGGGATTGCCGGGGAGCTGTTTTTT

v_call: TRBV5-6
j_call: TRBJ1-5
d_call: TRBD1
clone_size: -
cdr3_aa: CANSLRDRVNQPQHF
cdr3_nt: TGTGCCAACAGCTTGAGGGACAGGGTCAATCAGCCCCAGCATTTT

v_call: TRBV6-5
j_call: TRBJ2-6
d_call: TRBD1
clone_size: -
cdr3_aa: CANSRQGSGANVLTF
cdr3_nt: TGTGCCAACAGTAGACAGGGCTCTGGGGCCAACGTCCTGACTTTC

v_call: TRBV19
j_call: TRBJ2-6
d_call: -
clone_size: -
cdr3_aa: CASSRAGLGGANVLTF
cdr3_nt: TGTGCCAGTAGTAGGGCAGGGCTAGGAGGGGCCAACGTCCTGACTTTC

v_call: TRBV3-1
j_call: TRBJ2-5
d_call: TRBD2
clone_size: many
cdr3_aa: CASSQPTSGGGGTQYF
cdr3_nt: TGTGCCAGCAGCCAACCCACTAGCGGGGGTGGGGGGACCCAGTACTTC

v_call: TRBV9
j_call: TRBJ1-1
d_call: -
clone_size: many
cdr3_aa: CASSVVGKNTEAFF
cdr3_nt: TGTGCCAGCAGCGTAGTTGGTAAGAACACTGAAGCTTTCTTT

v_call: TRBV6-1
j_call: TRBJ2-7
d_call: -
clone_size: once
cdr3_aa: CASSSLQGPKYEQYF
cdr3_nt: TGTGCCAGCAGTTCCCTTCAGGGACCCAAGTACGAGCAGTACTTC

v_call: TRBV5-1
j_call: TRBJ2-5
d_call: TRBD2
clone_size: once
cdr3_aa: CASSAGTSGGQETQYF
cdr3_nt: TGCGCCAGCAGCGCCGGGACTAGCGGGGGACAAGAGACCCAGTACTTC

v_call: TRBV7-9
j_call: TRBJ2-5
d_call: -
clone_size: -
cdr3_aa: CASSLVVAEFNEQYF
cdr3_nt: TGTGCCAGCAGCTTAGTGGTCGCAGAATTCAATGAGCAGTACTTC

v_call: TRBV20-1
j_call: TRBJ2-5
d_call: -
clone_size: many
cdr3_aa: CSAGRGGTGTQYF
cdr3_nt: TGCAGTGCTGGGCGGGGCGGGACCGGGACCCAGTACTTC

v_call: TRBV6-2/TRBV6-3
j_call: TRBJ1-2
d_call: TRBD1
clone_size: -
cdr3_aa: CASRDGQANNYGYTF
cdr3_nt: TGTGCCAGCAGAGACGGACAGGCGAATAACTATGGCTACACCTTC

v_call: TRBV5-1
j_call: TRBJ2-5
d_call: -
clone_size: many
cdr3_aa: CASSLISGDQETQYF
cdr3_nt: TGCGCCAGCAGTCTGATCTCTGGGGACCAAGAGACCCAGTACTTC

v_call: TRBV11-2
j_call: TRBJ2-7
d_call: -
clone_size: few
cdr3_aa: CASSLGYFSYEQYF
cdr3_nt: TGTGCCAGCAGCTTAGGCTACTTCTCCTACGAGCAGTACTTC

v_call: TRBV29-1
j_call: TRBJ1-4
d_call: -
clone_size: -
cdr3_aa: CSVGGGTNEKLFF
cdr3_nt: TGCAGCGTCGGGGGGGGGACTAATGAAAAACTGTTTTTT

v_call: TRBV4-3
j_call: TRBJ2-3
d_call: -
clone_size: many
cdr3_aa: CASSHLHPGGTDTQYF
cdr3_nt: TGCGCCAGCAGCCATCTCCATCCGGGGGGCACAGATACGCAGTATTTT

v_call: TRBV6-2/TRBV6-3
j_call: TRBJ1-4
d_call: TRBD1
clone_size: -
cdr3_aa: CASSRLQGNEKLFF
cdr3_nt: TGTGCCAGCAGTAGACTACAGGGGAATGAAAAACTGTTTTTT

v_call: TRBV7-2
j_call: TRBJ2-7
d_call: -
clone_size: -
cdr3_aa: CASSSYRATYEQYF
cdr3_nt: TGTGCCAGCAGCTCTTACAGGGCTACCTACGAGCAGTACTTC

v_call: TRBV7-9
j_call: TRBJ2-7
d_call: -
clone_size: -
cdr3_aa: CASRAPSGDEQYF
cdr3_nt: TGTGCCAGCAGAGCCCCTTCCGGGGATGAGCAGTACTTC

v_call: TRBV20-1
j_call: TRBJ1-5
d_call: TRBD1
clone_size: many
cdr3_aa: CSARPTGAGQPQHF
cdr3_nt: TGCAGTGCTAGACCTACAGGGGCTGGTCAGCCCCAGCATTTT

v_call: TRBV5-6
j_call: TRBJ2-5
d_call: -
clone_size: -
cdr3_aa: CASSLTVKETQYF
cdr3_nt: TGTGCCAGCAGCTTGACAGTAAAAGAGACCCAGTACTTC

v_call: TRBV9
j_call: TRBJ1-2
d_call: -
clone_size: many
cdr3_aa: CASSEGSQGGYTF
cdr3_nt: TGTGCCAGCAGCGAGGGCAGCCAAGGTGGCTACACCTTC

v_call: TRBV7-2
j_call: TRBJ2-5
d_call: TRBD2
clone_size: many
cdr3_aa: CASSLATRGGMKTQYF
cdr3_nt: TGTGCCAGCAGCTTAGCGACGCGGGGGGGGATGAAGACCCAGTACTTC

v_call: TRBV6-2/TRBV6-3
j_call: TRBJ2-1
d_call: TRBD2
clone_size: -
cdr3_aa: CASRLSGGPYNEQFF
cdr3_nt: TGTGCCAGCAGACTCAGCGGGGGGCCTTACAATGAGCAGTTCTTC